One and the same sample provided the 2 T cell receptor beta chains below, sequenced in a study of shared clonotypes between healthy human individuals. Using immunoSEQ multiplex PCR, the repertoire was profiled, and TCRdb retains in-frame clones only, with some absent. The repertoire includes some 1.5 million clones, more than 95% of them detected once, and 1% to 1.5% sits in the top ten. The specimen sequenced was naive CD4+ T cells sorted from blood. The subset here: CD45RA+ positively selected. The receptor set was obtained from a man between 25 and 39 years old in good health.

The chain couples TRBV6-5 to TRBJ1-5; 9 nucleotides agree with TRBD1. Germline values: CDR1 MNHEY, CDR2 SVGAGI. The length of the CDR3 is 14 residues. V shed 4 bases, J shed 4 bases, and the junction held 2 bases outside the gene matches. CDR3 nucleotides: TGTGCCAGCAGTTGGACAGGGGTGAATCAGCCCCAGCATTTT. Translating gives CASSWTGVNQPQHF.

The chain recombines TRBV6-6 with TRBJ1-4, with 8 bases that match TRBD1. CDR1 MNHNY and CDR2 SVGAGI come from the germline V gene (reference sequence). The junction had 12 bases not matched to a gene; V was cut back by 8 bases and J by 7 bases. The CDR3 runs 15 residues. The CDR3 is CASAPDRAFTEKLFF. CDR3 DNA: TGTGCCAGCGCCCCGGACAGGGCGTTCACTGAAAAACTGTTTTTT.